These T cell receptor beta chains were read from a single sample in a study of identical twins. TCRdb ran MiXCR on the 5' RACE reads and lists one entry per CDR3 protein. The sample lists 350,000 to 450,000 distinct CDR3 sequences; approximately 17% were seen once. Sequences were obtained from naive T cells sorted from blood. These receptors were collected from a man aged 50 or older in good health. The CDR3 runs from the conserved cysteine through the conserved F or W. The order of the fields is D gene, J gene, V gene, CDR3 length, clone size, CDR3 DNA, CDR3 protein. The D gene is left open where the match is weak. The listing skips clone size in some rows; elsewhere it reads once, few, many or a size class.

d_gene: -; j_gene: TRBJ1-1; v_gene: TRBV5-1; len: 18; abundance: -; CDR3nt: TGCGCCAGCAGCTTGACGGGGGCGGTAAGTGGAGGTGGCACTGAAGCTTTCTTT; CDR3aa: CASSLTGAVSGGGTEAFF
d_gene: -; j_gene: TRBJ1-6; v_gene: TRBV30; len: 13; abundance: few; CDR3nt: TGTGCCTGGAGTACGGATTATAATTCACCCCTCCACTTT; CDR3aa: CAWSTDYNSPLHF
d_gene: -; j_gene: TRBJ2-1; v_gene: TRBV7-9; len: 15; abundance: few; CDR3nt: TGTGCCAGCAGTCAAGCCGGGACTCTGGGCAATGAGCAGTTCTTC; CDR3aa: CASSQAGTLGNEQFF
d_gene: -; j_gene: TRBJ2-5; v_gene: TRBV6-2/TRBV6-3; len: 9; abundance: many; CDR3nt: TGTGCCAGCGGAGAGACCCAGTACTTC; CDR3aa: CASGETQYF
d_gene: -; j_gene: TRBJ1-5; v_gene: TRBV10-3; len: 13; abundance: few; CDR3nt: TGTGCCATCAGTGAGCACAGCGATCAGCCCCAGCATTTT; CDR3aa: CAISEHSDQPQHF
d_gene: -; j_gene: TRBJ2-7; v_gene: TRBV20-1; len: 12; abundance: few; CDR3nt: TGCAGTGCTAGAGATCGGGGGTCCGAGCAGTACTTC; CDR3aa: CSARDRGSEQYF
d_gene: -; j_gene: TRBJ2-7; v_gene: TRBV5-6; len: 16; abundance: -; CDR3nt: TGTGCCAGCAGCTATACGCAGGGAGTGTTCTCCTACGAGCAGTACTTC; CDR3aa: CASSYTQGVFSYEQYF
d_gene: -; j_gene: TRBJ1-4; v_gene: TRBV12-3/TRBV12-4; len: 12; abundance: few; CDR3nt: TGTGCCAGCAGTTTATTAAGGGAAAAACTGTTTTTT; CDR3aa: CASSLLREKLFF
d_gene: -; j_gene: TRBJ2-3; v_gene: TRBV6-1; len: 17; abundance: -; CDR3nt: TGTGCCAGCACCACGTCCCGGACATTTCTAAGCACAGATACGCAGTATTTT; CDR3aa: CASTTSRTFLSTDTQYF
d_gene: -; j_gene: TRBJ2-2; v_gene: TRBV29-1; len: 14; abundance: -; CDR3nt: TGCAGCGTTGGACCGGGTTCCAACACCGGGGAGCTGTTTTTT; CDR3aa: CSVGPGSNTGELFF
d_gene: -; j_gene: TRBJ2-1; v_gene: TRBV11-2; len: 12; abundance: many; CDR3nt: TGTGCCAGCAAGGGACCAGACAATGAGCAGTTCTTC; CDR3aa: CASKGPDNEQFF
d_gene: TRBD1; j_gene: TRBJ2-7; v_gene: TRBV7-9; len: 15; abundance: -; CDR3nt: TGTGCCAGCAGCTTACAGGGGGGACAGGGCTACGAGCAGTACTTC; CDR3aa: CASSLQGGQGYEQYF
d_gene: TRBD1; j_gene: TRBJ1-1; v_gene: TRBV10-3; len: 13; abundance: few; CDR3nt: TGTGCCATCAACCCAGGGGGGGGCACTGAAGCTTTCTTT; CDR3aa: CAINPGGGTEAFF
d_gene: -; j_gene: TRBJ2-6; v_gene: TRBV27; len: 16; abundance: many; CDR3nt: TGTGCCAGCAGTTTAAATGCGGCCTCTGGGGCCAACGTCCTGACTTTC; CDR3aa: CASSLNAASGANVLTF
d_gene: TRBD2; j_gene: TRBJ2-7; v_gene: TRBV6-2/TRBV6-3; len: 13; abundance: -; CDR3nt: TGTGCCAGCAGGTCGACTAGCGGAAACGAGCAGTACTTC; CDR3aa: CASRSTSGNEQYF
d_gene: -; j_gene: TRBJ1-1; v_gene: TRBV6-1; len: 16; abundance: -; CDR3nt: TGTGCCAGCACCAAGGGGGGTGCGTGGGCCCCGGGTGAAGCTTTCTTT; CDR3aa: CASTKGGAWAPGEAFF